What follows are 26 T cell receptor beta chains derived from one specimen sequenced in a study of T cells in Graves' hyperthyroidism and ophthalmopathy. Amplified TCR beta CDR3 regions derived from RNA transcripts. In the first-round RT-PCR of the TCR CDR3, the HTBI primer set was used. TCRdb reprocessed the multiplex PCR reads with MiXCR, giving one entry per CDR3 protein. This table has 300,000 to 400,000 distinct CDR3 sequences, about a fifth appearing once. The specimen sequenced was blood. These receptors were taken from a man aged 18 to 29 with Graves' ophthalmopathy.

This clonotype appeared a few times. The chain is built from TRBV6-1 and TRBJ2-2; a possible D gene is TRBD2 (6 bases). V lost 5 bases to trimming and J lost 6 bases, with 16 bases between them. The germline V gene encodes CDR1 MNHNS and CDR2 SASEGT. This CDR3 contains 15 residues. CDR3 region: CASSWYPGRSGELFF. In DNA, the CDR3 is TGTGCCAGCAGTTGGTACCCAGGGAGGTCCGGGGAGCTGTTTTTT.

This clonotype has only a few counts. This rearrangement joins TRBV4-1 to TRBJ1-3; D is ambiguous. V was cut by 4 bases and J by 7 bases, with 8 bases left in between. This CDR3 has 12 amino acids. The germline gives CDR1 MGHRA, CDR2 YSYEKL. CDR3 nucleotide sequence: TGCGCCAGCAGCCGCGTCGGGAACACCATATATTTT. Protein sequence: CASSRVGNTIYF.

The chain combines TRBV5-8 with TRBJ2-1, with 7 bases fitting TRBD1. The germline gives CDR1 SGHTS, CDR2 YDEGEE. The V segment lost 4 bases and the J segment 2 bases; nucleotides outside the gene matches: 6. The CDR3 extends over 15 amino acids. In DNA, the CDR3 is TGTGCCAGCAGCAGGAGAGGGGGCCCCTACAATGAGCAGTTCTTC. This sequence encodes CASSRRGGPYNEQFF.

This clonotype came up many times. This chain uses TRBV7-9 with TRBJ2-5; D is possibly TRBD1 (6 bases). Germline V gene data show CDR1 as SEHNR and CDR2 as FQNEAQ (reference sequence). Trimming pared 4 bases from V and 2 bases from J, leaving 11 bases between. This CDR3 comprises 14 residues. This chain's CDR3 is CASSSFGQQETQYF. The CDR3 bases are TGTGCCAGCAGCTCCTTCGGACAGCAAGAGACCCAGTACTTC.

This clonotype has only a few counts. The chain is built from TRBV14 and TRBJ2-3, with D perhaps assigned TRBD1 or TRBD2 (6 bases each). Trimming pared 4 bases from V and 4 bases from J, leaving 18 bases between. Germline assignment: CDR1 SGHDN and CDR2 FVKESK. This CDR3 is 16 amino acids long. CDR3 residues: CASSLRGGRTADTQYF. In DNA form, the CDR3 reads TGTGCCAGCAGCCTCAGGGGAGGCAGGACGGCAGATACGCAGTATTTT.

The sample holds many counts of this clonotype. This sequence joins TRBV6-5 and TRBJ2-6; D uncertain. The V and J ends lost 0 bases and 0 bases respectively, with 12 bases between them. CDR3 length equals 18 residues. Germline loops: CDR1 MNHEY, CDR2 SVGAGI. The chain's CDR3 is CASSYSPGQYSGANVLTF. CDR3 nucleotides: TGTGCCAGCAGTTACTCTCCGGGCCAATACTCTGGGGCCAACGTCCTGACTTTC.

This clonotype was detected many times. The chain is built from TRBV5-1 and TRBJ2-3, with a weak D call TRBD1 (5 bases). The CDR3 loop spans 14 amino acids. With 1 base removed from V and 4 bases from J, the gap between germline ends came to 10 bases. CDR1 and CDR2 (germline): SGHRS, YFSETQ. The chain's CDR3 is CASSLKGWPDTQYF. The CDR3 DNA reads TGCGCCAGCAGCTTGAAGGGGTGGCCAGATACGCAGTATTTT. The whole variable domain, remainder taken from reference TRBV5-1 and TRBJ2-3, is KAGVTQTPRYLIKTRGQQVTLSCSPISGHRSVSWYQQTPGQGLQFLFEYFSETQRNKGNFPGRFSGRQFSNSRSEMNVSTLELGDSALYLCASSLKGWPDTQYFGPGTRLTVL.

This clonotype has ten or more counts. This chain joins TRBV27 and TRBJ2-7; D unresolved. The CDR3 sequence is 12 residues long. CDR1 MNHEY and CDR2 SMNVEV come from the germline V gene (reference sequence). Trimming cost V 4 bases and J 3 bases, with 7 bases left between them. CDR3 in DNA: TGTGCCAGCAGTTCTTACGGCTACGAGCAGTACTTC. Protein sequence: CASSSYGYEQYF.

The chain links TRBV19 to TRBJ1-2; D ambiguous. The V gene's germline CDR1 is LNHDA and CDR2 SQIVND (reference sequence). CDR3 length: 17 residues. Trimming shortened V by 0 bases and J by 0 bases, and 14 bases separated the two germline ends. The CDR3 protein is CASSIDLWERTNYGYTF. CDR3 bases: TGTGCCAGTAGTATAGATCTATGGGAGAGAACTAACTATGGCTACACCTTC.

In its sample, this clonotype was seen a few times. V usage is TRBV6-1 and J usage is TRBJ2-3; 7 positions match TRBD1. The junction had 7 bases not matched to a gene; V was cut back by 5 bases and J by 2 bases. This CDR3 has 15 residues. CDR1 is MNHNS and CDR2 is SASEGT in the germline V gene. DNA for the CDR3: TGTGCCAGCAGTTCTCCACAGGGGTTCACAGATACGCAGTATTTT. It is translated as CASSSPQGFTDTQYF.

The sample holds many counts of this clonotype. The chain carries TRBV5-1 and TRBJ2-1, with D perhaps matching TRBD2 (6 bases). The germline V gene has CDR1 SGHRS and CDR2 YFSETQ. V lost 5 bases and J lost 7, with 10 bases in between. This CDR3 is 12 amino acids long. The CDR3 loop is CASRWEANEQFF. For the CDR3, the DNA is TGCGCCAGCAGGTGGGAGGCGAATGAGCAGTTCTTC.

V usage is TRBV27 and J usage is TRBJ1-5; D remains ambiguous. Germline V CDR1 and CDR2: MNHEY, SMNVEV (reference sequence). V was shortened by 5 bases and J by 0 bases, with 11 bases between the two germline ends. CDR3 length: 15 residues. The CDR3 is CASSKEGYSNQPQHF. In nucleotides, the CDR3 is TGTGCCAGCAGTAAGGAGGGCTATAGCAATCAGCCCCAGCATTTT.

Many counts were recorded for this clonotype. The chain joins TRBV20-1 to TRBJ2-5; D not certain. Germline V CDR1 and CDR2: DFQATT, SNEGSKA (reference sequence). The CDR3 is 10 residues long. V shed 7 bases and J shed 3 bases, with 6 bases lying between them. As DNA, the CDR3 is TGCAGTGATAGTGAAGAGACCCAGTACTTC. This codes for CSDSEETQYF.

In its sample, this clonotype was seen many times. The chain has TRBV2 and TRBJ2-7; 7 positions match TRBD1. The CDR3 loop spans 14 amino acids. V trimming: 8 bases; J trimming: 3 bases; junction bases outside the gene matches: 10. CDR1 and CDR2 from the germline V gene are SNHLY and FYNNEI. The CDR3 sequence is CASDDPGQNYEQYF. CDR3 DNA: TGTGCCAGCGACGATCCGGGACAGAACTACGAGCAGTACTTC.

This clonotype was recorded many times. This chain connects TRBV3-1 to TRBJ1-2; 7 bases fit TRBD1. Germline lookup yields CDR1 LGHDT and CDR2 YNNKEL (reference sequence). Losses at the gene ends were 1 base for V and 7 bases for J; bases not matched to a gene: 6. This CDR3 spans 14 amino acids. CDR3 sequence: CASSQVTGAVGYTF. CDR3 nucleotide sequence: TGTGCCAGCAGCCAAGTCACAGGGGCTGTTGGCTACACCTTC. Drawing the rest from reference TRBV3-1 and TRBJ1-2, the complete variable domain is DTAVSQTPKYLVTQMGNDKSIKCEQNLGHDTMYWYKQDSKKFLKIMFSYNNKELIINETVPNRFSPKSPDKAHLNLHINSLELGDSAVYFCASSQVTGAVGYTFGSGTRLTVV.

The J gene is TRBJ2-6, the V gene TRBV6-1; no definite D call. The CDR3 runs 16 residues. V was trimmed by 5 bases and J by 0 bases, leaving 11 bases between them. CDR1 is MNHNS and CDR2 is SASEGT in the germline V gene. The DNA for the CDR3 is TGTGCCAGCAGTCCCACCTCCGTCTCTGGGGCCAACGTCCTGACTTTC. It yields the protein CASSPTSVSGANVLTF.

This chain connects TRBV4-1 to TRBJ2-2; tentative D call: TRBD1 (5 bases). Deletions cut 1 base from V and 6 bases from J, with 9 bases between. CDR1 and CDR2 from the germline V gene are MGHRA and YSYEKL. The length of the CDR3 is 14 residues. CDR3 DNA sequence: TGCGCCAGCAGCCAAGGTCCAGGGCCCGGGGAGCTGTTTTTT. Protein sequence: CASSQGPGPGELFF.

This clonotype has ten or more counts. The chain recombines TRBV20-1 with TRBJ1-6, with D tentatively TRBD1 (5 bases). Trimming cost V 5 bases and J 6 bases, with 8 bases left between them. Germline V lookup: CDR1 DFQATT, CDR2 SNEGSKA (reference sequence). The CDR3 consists of 12 residues. CDR3 coding DNA: TGCAGTGCTGGGGCGGGTAATTCACCCCTCCACTTT. Translation gives CSAGAGNSPLHF.

This clonotype was counted many times. J is TRBJ1-5 and V is TRBV5-1; D uncertain. The CDR3 is 15 amino acids. Trimming cost V 0 bases and J 2 bases, with 9 bases left between them. Germline CDR1 reads SGHRS; CDR2 reads YFSETQ. The CDR3 DNA sequence: TGCGCCAGCAGCTTGGGTTCGGGCGGCAATCAGCCCCAGCATTTT. Translated, it gives CASSLGSGGNQPQHF.

At least ten counts were recorded for this clonotype. CDR3 sequence: CASSGGGSPDTQYF. The CDR3 coding sequence is TGTGCCAGCAGCGGCGGGGGCTCCCCAGATACGCAGTATTTT. The chain employs TRBV7-6 and TRBJ2-3; D possibly corresponds to TRBD2 (7 bases). V was clipped by 5 bases and J by 4 bases, with 13 bases between them. The CDR3 runs 14 residues. CDR1 is SGHVS, CDR2 FNYEAQ, per germline.

Details on this clonotype: A single base separates this from a much larger clone, so it may be a read error. This sequence joins TRBV2 and TRBJ1-5; perhaps TRBD1 as D (5 bases). CDR1 and CDR2 (germline): SNHLY, FYNNEI. The V end lost 7 bases, the J end lost 11 bases, and 21 bases lay between the germline ends. CDR3 length: 14 residues. In DNA form, the CDR3 reads TGTGCCAGCAAGGGGACGGTGGGGTACCAGTCCCAGCATTTT. It translates to CASKGTVGYQSQHF.

This clonotype was observed at least ten times. The chain couples TRBV7-9 to TRBJ2-1; a possible D gene is TRBD2 (7 bases). Germline CDR1 and CDR2: SEHNR and FQNEAQ (reference sequence). The CDR3 runs to 16 residues. V lost 5 bases and J 0 bases, leaving 14 bases between the germline ends. The CDR3 region is CASSTTRGRSYNEQFF. Here the CDR3 DNA reads TGTGCCAGCAGCACGACGCGGGGGCGCTCCTACAATGAGCAGTTCTTC.

The chain joins TRBV6-5 to TRBJ2-1; D may be TRBD2 (6 bases). The CDR3 sequence is 15 residues long. V was shortened by 0 bases and J by 6 bases, with 12 bases between the two germline ends. Germline V lookup: CDR1 MNHEY, CDR2 SVGAGI. CDR3 amino acids: CASSYSSGLSNEQFF. The CDR3 bases are TGTGCCAGCAGTTACTCATCGGGACTGAGCAATGAGCAGTTCTTC.

This clonotype was seen repeatedly, ten times or more. The genes are TRBV6-1 and TRBJ2-7, with a weak D call TRBD1 (6 bases). Germline CDR1 is MNHNS and CDR2 is SASEGT. The CDR3 contains 14 residues. The V gene lost 5 bases and the J gene lost 2 bases, with 13 bases spanning the gap. The CDR3 is CASSNEGQPYEQYF. The CDR3 nucleotides are TGTGCCAGCAGTAACGAAGGACAGCCCTACGAGCAGTACTTC.

The genes are TRBV2 and TRBJ1-3; D is unclear. In germline, CDR1 is SNHLY, CDR2 FYNNEI. The length of the CDR3 is 15 residues. The V gene lost 1 base and the J gene lost 0 bases, with 7 bases spanning the gap. CDR3 nucleotides: TGTGCCAGCAGTGAAGGGGCCTTCTCTGGAAACACCATATATTTT. Encoded protein: CASSEGAFSGNTIYF.

In this sample, this clonotype turned up a few times. At one boundary the junction diverges from the germline segment, which might be a read error. The J gene is TRBJ1-6, the V gene TRBV7-9, with TRBD1 identical over 8 bases. From germline, CDR1 is SEHNR and CDR2 FQNEAQ (reference sequence). The CDR3 runs 17 residues. The CDR3 loop reads CAGSLVQGGTYNSPLHF. The CDR3 DNA sequence: TGTGCCGGCAGCTTAGTACAGGGGGGGACCTATAATTCACCCCTCCACTTT.